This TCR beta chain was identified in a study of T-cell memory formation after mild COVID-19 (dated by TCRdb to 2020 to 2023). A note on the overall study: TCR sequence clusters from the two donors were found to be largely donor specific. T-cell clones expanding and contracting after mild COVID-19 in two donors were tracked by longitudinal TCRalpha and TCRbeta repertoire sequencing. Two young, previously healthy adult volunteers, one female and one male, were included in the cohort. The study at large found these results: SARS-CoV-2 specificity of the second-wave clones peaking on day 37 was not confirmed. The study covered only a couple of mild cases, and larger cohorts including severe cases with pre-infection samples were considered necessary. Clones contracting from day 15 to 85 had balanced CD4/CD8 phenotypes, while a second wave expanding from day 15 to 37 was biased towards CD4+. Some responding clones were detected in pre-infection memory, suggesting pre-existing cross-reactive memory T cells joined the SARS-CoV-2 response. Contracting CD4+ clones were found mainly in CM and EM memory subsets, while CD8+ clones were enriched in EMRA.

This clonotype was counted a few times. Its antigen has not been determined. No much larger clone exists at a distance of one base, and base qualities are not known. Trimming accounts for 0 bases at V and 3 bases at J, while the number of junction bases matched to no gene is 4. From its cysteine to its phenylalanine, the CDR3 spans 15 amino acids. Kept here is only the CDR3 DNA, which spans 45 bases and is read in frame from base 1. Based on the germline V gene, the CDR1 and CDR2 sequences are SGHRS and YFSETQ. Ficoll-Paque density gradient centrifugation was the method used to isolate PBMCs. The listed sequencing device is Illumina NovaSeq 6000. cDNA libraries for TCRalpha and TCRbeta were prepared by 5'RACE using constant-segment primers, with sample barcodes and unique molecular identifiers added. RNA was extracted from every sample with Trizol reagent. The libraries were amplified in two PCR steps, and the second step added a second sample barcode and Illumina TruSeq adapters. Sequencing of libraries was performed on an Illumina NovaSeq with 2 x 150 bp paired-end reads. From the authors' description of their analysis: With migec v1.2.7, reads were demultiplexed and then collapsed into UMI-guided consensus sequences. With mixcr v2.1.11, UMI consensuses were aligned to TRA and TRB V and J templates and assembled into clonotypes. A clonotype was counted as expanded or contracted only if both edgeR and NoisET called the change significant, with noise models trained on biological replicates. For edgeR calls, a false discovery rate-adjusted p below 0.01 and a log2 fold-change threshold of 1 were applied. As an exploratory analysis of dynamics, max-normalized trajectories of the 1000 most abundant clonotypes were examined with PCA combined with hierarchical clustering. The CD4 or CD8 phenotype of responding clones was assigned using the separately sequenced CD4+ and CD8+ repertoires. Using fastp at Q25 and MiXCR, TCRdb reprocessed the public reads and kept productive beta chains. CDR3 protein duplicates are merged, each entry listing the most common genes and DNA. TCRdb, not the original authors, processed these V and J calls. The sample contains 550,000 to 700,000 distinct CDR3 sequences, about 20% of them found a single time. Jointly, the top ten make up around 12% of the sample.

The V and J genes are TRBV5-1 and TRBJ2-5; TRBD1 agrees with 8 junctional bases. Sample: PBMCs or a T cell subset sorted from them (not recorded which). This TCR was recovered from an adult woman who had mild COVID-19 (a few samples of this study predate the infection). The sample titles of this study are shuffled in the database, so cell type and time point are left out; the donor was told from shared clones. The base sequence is TGCGCCAGCAGCTTGGCCGCACAGGGGGAAGAGACCCAGTACTTC. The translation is CASSLAAQGEETQYF.